A selection of T cell receptor beta chains follows, all from one sample in a study of cytomegalovirus exposure and HLA in healthy donors. Repertoires were generated with immunoSEQ multiplex PCR, while TCRdb's copy carries only in-frame clones and drops some. The sample holds some 140,000 clones; just under 80% are singletons and the top ten take around 1.5%. The sample consisted of PBMCs. The receptors originated from a woman aged 18-29 years in good health and CMV-seronegative. The CDR3 runs from the conserved cysteine through the conserved F or W. D genes are given only for firm matches. Clone size is shown for a subset of rows, as once, few, many or a class of expanded clone.

clone size,D gene,J gene,V gene,CDR3 protein,CDR3 DNA
NA,NA,TRBJ2-7,TRBV12-5,CASGLVLRTEEDYEQYF,TGTGCTAGTGGTTTGGTGTTACGGACTGAGGAGGACTACGAGCAGTACTTC
NA,NA,TRBJ2-6,TRBV6-1,CASSGDEGSGANVLTF,TGTGCCAGCAGTGGGGATGAGGGCTCTGGGGCCAACGTCCTGACTTTC
NA,TRBD2,TRBJ2-3,TRBV30,CAWSYTGGLGDTQYF,TGTGCCTGGAGTTATACGGGAGGGCTCGGAGATACGCAGTATTTT
NA,TRBD2,TRBJ2-1,TRBV5-1,CASRLAGGDEQFF,TGCGCCAGCAGACTAGCGGGAGGGGATGAGCAGTTCTTC
NA,TRBD2,TRBJ2-1,TRBV30,CAWRRLAGDYNEQFF,TGTGCCTGGAGACGACTAGCGGGAGATTACAATGAGCAGTTCTTC
NA,NA,TRBJ2-5,TRBV19,CASSSGVQETQYF,TGTGCCAGTAGTTCCGGGGTTCAAGAGACCCAGTACTTC
NA,NA,TRBJ1-1,TRBV9,CASSVADKAFF,TGTGCCAGCAGCGTAGCTGACAAAGCTTTCTTT
few,NA,TRBJ2-7,TRBV18,CASSPEEISYEQYF,TGTGCCAGCTCACCAGAGGAGATCTCCTACGAGCAGTACTTC
NA,NA,TRBJ1-2,TRBV6-5,CASSPDRNGYTF,TGTGCCAGCAGTCCAGACAGGAATGGCTACACCTTC
once,NA,TRBJ1-5,TRBV6-1,CASSSRNQPQHF,TGTGCCAGCAGTAGCCGCAATCAGCCCCAGCATTTT
NA,NA,TRBJ2-2,TRBV6-5,CASSYSRGFPGELFF,TGTGCCAGCAGTTACTCGAGAGGGTTTCCCGGGGAGCTGTTTTTT
few,NA,TRBJ1-3,TRBV29-1,CSVATGGTTIYF,TGCAGCGTTGCAACGGGGGGCACCACCATATATTTT
once,NA,TRBJ1-5,TRBV4-2,CASSLYRDNEQPQHF,TGTGCCAGCAGCCTATACCGGGACAACGAACAGCCCCAGCATTTT
few,NA,TRBJ1-1,TRBV15,CATGRTEGDTEAFF,TGTGCCACCGGACGGACAGAGGGGGACACTGAAGCTTTCTTT
few,TRBD2,TRBJ2-1,TRBV5-4,CASSGSGRGSYNEQFF,TGTGCCAGCAGCGGTAGCGGGAGAGGATCCTACAATGAGCAGTTCTTC
NA,TRBD1,TRBJ2-2,TRBV5-1,CASKGTGVAGELFF,TGCGCCAGCAAAGGGACAGGGGTGGCCGGGGAGCTGTTTTTT
NA,NA,TRBJ2-5,TRBV2,CASSVIAETQYF,TGTGCCAGCAGTGTTATAGCGGAGACCCAGTACTTC
NA,TRBD2,TRBJ2-2,TRBV19,CASSIVLAGGPNTGELFF,TGTGCCAGTAGTATCGTACTAGCGGGAGGGCCAAACACCGGGGAGCTGTTTTTT
NA,TRBD1,TRBJ1-2,TRBV25-1,CASSDDRGNYGYTF,TGTGCCAGCAGTGATGACAGGGGTAACTATGGCTACACCTTC
NA,TRBD1,TRBJ1-5,TRBV19,CASSMTGVGNQPQHF,TGTGCCAGTAGTATGACAGGGGTTGGAAATCAGCCCCAGCATTTT
few,NA,TRBJ1-4,TRBV30,CAWSVSSGKLFF,TGTGCCTGGAGTGTCTCGTCGGGGAAACTGTTTTTT
NA,NA,TRBJ1-1,TRBV7-9,CASSLGTAGTEAFF,TGTGCCAGCAGCTTAGGGACAGCGGGGACTGAAGCTTTCTTT
NA,NA,TRBJ2-2,TRBV5-6,CASSLAHTGELFF,TGTGCCAGCAGCTTAGCCCACACCGGGGAGCTGTTTTTT
NA,NA,TRBJ2-1,TRBV15,CATSRDLTRRNEQFF,TGTGCCACCAGCAGAGATCTGACTAGGCGGAATGAGCAGTTCTTC
NA,TRBD2,TRBJ2-7,TRBV6-8,CASSGRLAEETYEQYF,TGTGCCAGCAGTGGGCGACTAGCGGAGGAAACCTACGAGCAGTACTTC
NA,TRBD1,TRBJ1-2,TRBV5-1,CASSVGGEGYTF,TGCGCCAGCAGCGTAGGGGGCGAGGGCTACACCTTC
few,NA,TRBJ2-5,TRBV6-5,CASSPREVPQETQYF,TGTGCCAGCAGCCCCCGCGAGGTCCCCCAAGAGACCCAGTACTTC
NA,NA,TRBJ1-1,TRBV28,CASSLVGRATEAFF,TGTGCCAGCAGTTTAGTGGGCCGAGCCACTGAAGCTTTCTTT
NA,TRBD1,TRBJ2-2,TRBV5-6,CASSLFFGQGASTGELFF,TGTGCCAGCAGCTTGTTCTTTGGACAGGGGGCCTCCACCGGGGAGCTGTTTTTT
NA,NA,TRBJ1-1,TRBV6-5,CASSYYREDTEAFF,TGTGCCAGCAGTTACTACCGCGAGGACACTGAAGCTTTCTTT
NA,NA,TRBJ1-2,TRBV6-5,CASSNDRGYTF,TGTGCCAGCAGTAACGATCGGGGCTACACCTTC
few,NA,TRBJ2-7,TRBV5-4,CASSLGWGRGSQTYEQYF,TGTGCCAGCAGCCTCGGTTGGGGGCGCGGGAGTCAGACCTACGAGCAGTACTTC
NA,NA,TRBJ2-1,TRBV6-5,CASSHRDLLNEQFF,TGTGCCAGCAGCCACCGGGACTTGCTCAATGAGCAGTTCTTC
NA,TRBD1,TRBJ2-7,TRBV29-1,CSVAMTGGYEQYF,TGCAGCGTTGCTATGACAGGGGGCTACGAGCAGTACTTC
NA,TRBD1,TRBJ1-1,TRBV5-1,CASSTGGHTEAFF,TGCGCCAGCAGCACAGGGGGCCACACTGAAGCTTTCTTT
NA,NA,TRBJ2-7,TRBV5-4,CASSRPGTPVPEQYF,TGTGCCAGCAGCCGCCCAGGGACTCCGGTACCCGAGCAGTACTTC
NA,NA,TRBJ1-1,TRBV18,CASSHSSNTEAFF,TGTGCCAGCTCCCACAGCTCGAACACTGAAGCTTTCTTT
NA,NA,TRBJ2-7,TRBV5-6,CASSRDFTYEQYF,TGTGCCAGCAGCCGGGACTTTACCTACGAGCAGTACTTC
NA,TRBD2,TRBJ2-3,TRBV5-1,CASSFSGRADDTQYF,TGCGCCAGCAGCTTTAGCGGGAGGGCCGATGATACGCAGTATTTT
NA,NA,TRBJ1-5,TRBV19,CASSIGPSLNQPQHF,TGTGCCAGTAGTATAGGGCCTAGCCTTAATCAGCCCCAGCATTTT
NA,NA,TRBJ2-7,TRBV7-2,CASSPDPGGYEQYF,TGTGCCAGCAGCCCCGACCCCGGGGGCTACGAGCAGTACTTC
NA,NA,TRBJ2-3,TRBV5-6,CASSRDIRTDTQYF,TGTGCCAGCAGCCGGGACATACGCACAGATACGCAGTATTTT
NA,NA,TRBJ2-1,TRBV9,CASSPGRAGYNEQFF,TGTGCCAGCAGCCCCGGGCGGGCTGGTTACAATGAGCAGTTCTTC
few,NA,TRBJ1-2,TRBV29-1,CSVPRLSYGYTF,TGCAGCGTCCCTAGGCTCTCGTATGGCTACACCTTC
NA,NA,TRBJ1-2,TRBV29-1,CSVAMGDYGYTF,TGCAGCGTTGCTATGGGAGACTATGGCTACACCTTC
once,TRBD1,TRBJ1-1,TRBV2,CASSWRQGTEAFF,TGTGCCAGCAGTTGGAGACAGGGCACTGAAGCTTTCTTT
NA,NA,TRBJ1-5,TRBV10-1,CASSEYRNQPQHF,TGCGCCAGCAGTGAGTACCGGAATCAGCCCCAGCATTTT
few,TRBD1,TRBJ2-5,TRBV7-2,CASSFGDRAYETQYF,TGTGCCAGCAGCTTTGGGGACAGGGCCTACGAGACCCAGTACTTC
NA,NA,TRBJ1-1,TRBV19,CASREGGFFTEAFF,TGTGCCAGTAGAGAGGGTGGGTTTTTCACTGAAGCTTTCTTT
NA,TRBD2,TRBJ2-1,TRBV6-1,CASSEGGGWVNSSYNEQFF,TGTGCCAGCAGTGAAGGCGGGGGGTGGGTTAACAGCTCCTACAATGAGCAGTTCTTC
NA,NA,TRBJ1-2,TRBV5-1,CASSLDRVYGYTF,TGCGCCAGCAGCTTGGACAGGGTATATGGCTACACCTTC
once,TRBD1,TRBJ2-7,TRBV27,CASSSSGTGPYEQYF,TGTGCCAGCAGTTCCTCCGGGACAGGACCTTACGAGCAGTACTTC
NA,NA,TRBJ1-5,TRBV10-3,CAISAGSPQPQHF,TGTGCCATCAGTGCGGGGTCTCCTCAGCCCCAGCATTTT
NA,NA,TRBJ1-2,TRBV6-5,CASSYSRSVSGYTF,TGTGCCAGCAGTTACTCGAGGTCCGTTTCGGGCTACACCTTC
medium-sized,TRBD2,TRBJ2-3,TRBV15,CATSKERERVGMSRTDTQYF,TGTGCCACCAGCAAGGAGCGGGAGAGGGTTGGAATGTCTAGGACAGATACGCAGTATTTT